This TCR beta chain was recorded in a study of blood T cells in healthy people across ages. The CDR3 contains 12 residues. The V end was cut by 2 bases, the J end by 7 bases, with 6 bases between. Primed by a sample-barcoded 5' primer and a J-beta primer mix, a second PCR proceeded for about 7 to 12 cycles. The yield of each sample was at least 2.5 million CDR3-containing paired-end reads. TCRdb re-called the 5' RACE reads through MiXCR, storing one row per CDR3 protein. The sample includes roughly 800,000 distinct CDR3 sequences, approximately 25% of them seen just once. Samples each had at least 6 micrograms of total RNA extracted. Separately, the same data were catalogued under a study of T cells of mothers and their children. That work states: Every microgram of extracted RNA entered cDNA synthesis, around 1.4 ug per 15 ul.

The TCR sequence derives from a boy younger than 18 in good health. The chain uses TRBV12-3 or TRBV12-4 and TRBJ1-3; D unresolved. The sample taken for sequencing was blood. This chain's CDR3 is CASSLQANTIYF. CDR3 DNA: TGTGCCAGCAGTTTACAGGCGAACACCATATATTTT.